The T cell receptor beta chain under discussion was sequenced for a study of T cell changes during pregnancy in multiple sclerosis. This clone appeared a single time. The CDR3 runs 15 residues. V lost 0 bases, J lost 5 bases, and 6 bases stayed unmatched. Germline V gene lookup returns CDR1 SGHNT and CDR2 YYREEE (reference sequence). Sequencing used immunoSEQ multiplex PCR; TCRdb keeps in-frame clones, though not all of them. Of some 96,000 clones in the sample, roughly 90% were seen once. The chain joins TRBV5-4 to TRBJ2-7, with 9 bases matching TRBD1. The receptor comes from a female donor with multiple sclerosis, enrolled in a pregnancy study. Sequencing was performed on peripheral blood, taken after pregnancy. CDR3 nucleotides: TGTGCCAGCAGCTTGGTGGGACAGGGTTCCCACGAGCAGTACTTC. It encodes CASSLVGQGSHEQYF.